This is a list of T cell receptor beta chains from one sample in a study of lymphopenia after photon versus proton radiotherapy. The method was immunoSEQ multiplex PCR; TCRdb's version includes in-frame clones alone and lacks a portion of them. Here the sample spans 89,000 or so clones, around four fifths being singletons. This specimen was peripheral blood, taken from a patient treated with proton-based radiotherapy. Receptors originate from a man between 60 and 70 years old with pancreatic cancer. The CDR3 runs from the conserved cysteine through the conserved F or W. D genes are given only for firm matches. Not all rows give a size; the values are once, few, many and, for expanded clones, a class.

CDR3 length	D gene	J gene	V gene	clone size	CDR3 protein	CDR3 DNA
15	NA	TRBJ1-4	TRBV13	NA	CASSHSTELTEKLFF	TGTGCCAGCAGCCATTCCACGGAACTGACAGAAAAACTGTTTTTT
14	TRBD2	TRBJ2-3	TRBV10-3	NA	CATRTSGSTDTQYF	TGTGCCACCCGGACTAGCGGGAGCACAGATACGCAGTATTTT
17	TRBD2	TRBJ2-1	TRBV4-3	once	CASSEGLAGLSYNEQFF	TGCGCCAGCAGCGAGGGACTAGCGGGGCTTTCCTACAATGAGCAGTTCTTC
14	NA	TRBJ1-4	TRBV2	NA	CASRAYAGNEKLFF	TGTGCCAGCAGGGCTTATGCAGGGAATGAAAAACTGTTTTTT
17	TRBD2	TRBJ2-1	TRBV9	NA	CASSAGLAGGYYNEQFF	TGTGCCAGCAGCGCAGGACTAGCGGGGGGATATTACAATGAGCAGTTCTTC
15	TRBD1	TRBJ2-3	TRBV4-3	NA	CASSQGQGYTDTQYF	TGCGCCAGCAGCCAAGGACAGGGCTACACAGATACGCAGTATTTT
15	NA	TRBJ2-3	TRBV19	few	CASSIVWQTTDTQYF	TGTGCCAGTAGTATAGTTTGGCAGACCACAGATACGCAGTATTTT
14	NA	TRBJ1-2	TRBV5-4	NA	CASSLGGDNYGYTF	TGTGCCAGCAGCTTGGGTGGGGACAACTATGGCTACACCTTC
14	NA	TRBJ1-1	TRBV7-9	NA	CASSFEVSNTEAFF	TGTGCCAGCAGCTTCGAGGTTTCAAACACTGAAGCTTTCTTT
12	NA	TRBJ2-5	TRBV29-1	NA	CSARTNQETQYF	TGCAGCGCAAGGACAAACCAAGAGACCCAGTACTTC
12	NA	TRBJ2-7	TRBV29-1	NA	CSVGRDGDEQYF	TGCAGCGTAGGCCGGGACGGAGACGAGCAGTACTTC
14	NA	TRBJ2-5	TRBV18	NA	CASAPSGTRETQYF	TGTGCCAGCGCCCCTTCCGGGACCCGGGAGACCCAGTACTTC
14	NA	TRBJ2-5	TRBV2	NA	CASRSGTNQETQYF	TGTGCCAGCAGGTCCGGGACAAACCAAGAGACCCAGTACTTC
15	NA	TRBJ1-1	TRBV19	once	CASSISGMRNTEAFF	TGTGCCAGTAGTATTTCAGGGATGAGGAACACTGAAGCTTTCTTT
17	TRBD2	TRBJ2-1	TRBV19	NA	CASSGRTSRRSYNEQFF	TGTGCCAGTAGTGGGCGGACTAGCCGTCGCTCCTACAATGAGCAGTTCTTC
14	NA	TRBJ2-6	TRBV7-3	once	CASSRNSGANVLTF	TGTGCCAGCAGCCGCAATTCTGGGGCCAACGTCCTGACTTTC
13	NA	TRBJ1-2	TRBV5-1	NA	CASSLGQGVIYTF	TGCGCCAGCAGCTTGGGACAAGGGGTCATCTACACCTTC
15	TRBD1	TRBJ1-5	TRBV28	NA	CASNLQGGPNQPQHF	TGTGCCAGCAATCTCCAGGGGGGCCCCAATCAGCCCCAGCATTTT
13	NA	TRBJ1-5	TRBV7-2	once	CASSFRGDQPQHF	TGTGCCAGCAGCTTTAGGGGGGACCAGCCCCAGCATTTT
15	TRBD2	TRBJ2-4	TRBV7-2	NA	CASSLEAGGGNIQYF	TGTGCCAGCAGCCTAGAAGCGGGAGGGGGAAACATTCAGTACTTC
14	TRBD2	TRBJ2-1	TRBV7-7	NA	CASQREGQRGEQFF	TGTGCTAGCCAGCGGGAGGGCCAGCGAGGTGAGCAGTTCTTC
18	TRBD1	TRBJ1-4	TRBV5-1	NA	CASSRLAPGQARGEKLFF	TGCGCCAGCAGCCGTCTCGCTCCGGGACAGGCCAGGGGGGAAAAACTGTTTTTT
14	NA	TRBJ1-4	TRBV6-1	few	CASSEVEANEKLFF	TGTGCCAGCAGTGAAGTAGAGGCTAATGAAAAACTGTTTTTT
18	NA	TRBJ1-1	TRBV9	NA	CASSGPPWAADLNTEAFF	TGTGCCAGCAGCGGCCCCCCGTGGGCAGCCGACTTGAACACTGAAGCTTTCTTT
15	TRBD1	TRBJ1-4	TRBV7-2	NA	CASSRGGTGGEKLFF	TGTGCCAGCAGCCGCGGGGGGACAGGGGGTGAAAAACTGTTTTTT
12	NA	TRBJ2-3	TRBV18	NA	CASSPEIDTQYF	TGTGCCAGCTCACCAGAAATAGATACGCAGTATTTT
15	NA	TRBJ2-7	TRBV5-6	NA	CASSLARVIRYEQYF	TGTGCCAGCAGCTTGGCACGGGTCATCCGCTACGAGCAGTACTTC
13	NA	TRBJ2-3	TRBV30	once	CAWKPGVTDTQYF	TGTGCCTGGAAGCCCGGGGTCACAGATACGCAGTATTTT
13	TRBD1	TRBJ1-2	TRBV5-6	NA	CASSWTGGQGYTF	TGTGCCAGCAGCTGGACAGGGGGCCAAGGCTACACCTTC
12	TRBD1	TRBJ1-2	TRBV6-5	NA	CASRTGMDGYTF	TGTGCCAGCAGGACAGGGATGGATGGCTACACCTTC
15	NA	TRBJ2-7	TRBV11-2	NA	CASSLDSRVYGEQYF	TGTGCCAGCAGCTTAGATAGCAGGGTTTATGGCGAGCAGTACTTC
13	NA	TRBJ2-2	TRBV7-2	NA	CASSLALPGELFF	TGTGCCAGCAGCTTAGCGCTACCCGGGGAGCTGTTTTTT
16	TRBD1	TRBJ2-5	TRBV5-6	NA	CASSLPGQTNQETQYF	TGTGCCAGCAGCTTACCGGGACAGACAAACCAAGAGACCCAGTACTTC
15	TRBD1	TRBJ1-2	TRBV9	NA	CASSPRTGANYGYTF	TGTGCCAGCAGCCCCCGGACAGGAGCTAACTATGGCTACACCTTC
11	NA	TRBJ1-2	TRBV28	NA	CASSLLRGYTF	TGTGCCAGCAGTTTACTTCGCGGCTACACCTTC
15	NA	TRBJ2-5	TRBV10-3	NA	CAISERLPGLETQYF	TGTGCCATCAGTGAAAGGCTGCCCGGGTTGGAGACCCAGTACTTC
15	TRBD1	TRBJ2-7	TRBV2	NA	CASSGPGQGAGEQYF	TGTGCCAGCAGTGGACCGGGACAGGGGGCGGGGGAGCAGTACTTC
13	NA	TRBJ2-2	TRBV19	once	CASSFLDTGELFF	TGTGCCAGTAGTTTTCTAGACACCGGGGAGCTGTTTTTT
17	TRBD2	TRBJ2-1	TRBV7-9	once	CASSLTGVAGVGNEQFF	TGTGCCAGCAGCCTCACAGGGGTAGCGGGAGTGGGTAATGAGCAGTTCTTC
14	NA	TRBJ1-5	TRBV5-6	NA	CASSLGQPGQPQHF	TGTGCCAGCAGCTTGGGCCAGCCAGGTCAGCCCCAGCATTTT
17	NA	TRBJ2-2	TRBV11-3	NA	CASSFTGFSANTGELFF	TGTGCCAGCAGCTTTACAGGGTTTAGCGCGAACACCGGGGAGCTGTTTTTT
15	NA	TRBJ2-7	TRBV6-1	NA	CASRPESAFAYEQYF	TGTGCCAGCCGGCCTGAATCCGCTTTCGCCTACGAGCAGTACTTC
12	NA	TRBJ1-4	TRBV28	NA	CASSFGAEKLFF	TGTGCCAGCAGTTTTGGGGCTGAAAAACTGTTTTTT
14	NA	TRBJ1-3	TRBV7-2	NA	CASSSHPSGNTIYF	TGTGCCAGCAGCTCCCATCCCTCTGGAAACACCATATATTTT
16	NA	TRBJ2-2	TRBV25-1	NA	CASSETGAPNTGELFF	TGTGCCAGCAGTGAGACAGGTGCCCCGAACACCGGGGAGCTGTTTTTT
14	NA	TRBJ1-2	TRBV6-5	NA	CASSYGPGADGYTF	TGTGCCAGCAGTTACGGGCCGGGGGCTGATGGCTACACCTTC
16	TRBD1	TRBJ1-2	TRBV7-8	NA	CASSPRDRPPNYGYTF	TGTGCCAGCAGCCCCCGGGACAGGCCTCCTAACTATGGCTACACCTTC
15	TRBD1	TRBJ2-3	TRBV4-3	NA	CASSQDPRGQDTQYF	TGCGCCAGCAGCCAAGATCCCAGGGGGCAGGATACGCAGTATTTT
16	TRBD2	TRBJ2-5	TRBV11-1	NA	CASSVGAGGGRETQYF	TGTGCCAGCAGCGTCGGGGCGGGAGGGGGTCGAGAGACCCAGTACTTC
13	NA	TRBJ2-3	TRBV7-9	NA	CASSTRESDTQYF	TGTGCCAGCAGCACCCGGGAGTCCGATACGCAGTATTTT
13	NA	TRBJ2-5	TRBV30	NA	CAWSADRKETQYF	TGTGCCTGGAGTGCAGACAGGAAAGAGACCCAGTACTTC
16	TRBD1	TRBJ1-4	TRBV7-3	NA	CASSLLGQGTNEKLFF	TGTGCCAGCAGCTTATTAGGACAGGGGACTAATGAAAAACTGTTTTTT
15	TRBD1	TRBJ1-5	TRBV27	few	CASSSGDRAAQPQHF	TGTGCCAGCAGTTCCGGGGACAGGGCGGCTCAGCCCCAGCATTTT
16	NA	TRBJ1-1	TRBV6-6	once	CASRGGVGGQRVEAFF	TGTGCCAGCAGAGGGGGGGTCGGAGGACAGAGGGTTGAAGCTTTCTTT